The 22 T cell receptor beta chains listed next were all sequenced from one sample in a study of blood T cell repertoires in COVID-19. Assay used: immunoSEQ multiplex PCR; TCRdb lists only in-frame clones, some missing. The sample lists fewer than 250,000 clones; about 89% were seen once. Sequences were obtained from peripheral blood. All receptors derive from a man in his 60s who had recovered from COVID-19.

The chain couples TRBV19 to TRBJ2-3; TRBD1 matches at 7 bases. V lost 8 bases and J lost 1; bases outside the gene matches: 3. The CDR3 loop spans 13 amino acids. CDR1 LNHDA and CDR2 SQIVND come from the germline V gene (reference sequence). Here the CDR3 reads CASGTGGTDTQYF. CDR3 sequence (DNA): TGTGCCAGTGGTACAGGGGGCACAGATACGCAGTATTTT.

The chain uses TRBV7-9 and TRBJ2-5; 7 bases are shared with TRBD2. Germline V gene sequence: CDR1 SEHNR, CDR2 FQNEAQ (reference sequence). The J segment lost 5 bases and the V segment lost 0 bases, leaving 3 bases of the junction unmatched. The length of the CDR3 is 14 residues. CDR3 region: CASSLAGGHETQYF. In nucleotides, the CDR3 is TGTGCCAGCAGCTTAGCGGGAGGGCACGAGACCCAGTACTTC.

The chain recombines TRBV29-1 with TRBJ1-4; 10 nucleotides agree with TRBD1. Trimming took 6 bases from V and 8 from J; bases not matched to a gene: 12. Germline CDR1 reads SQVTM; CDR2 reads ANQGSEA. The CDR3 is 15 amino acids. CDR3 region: CSVPSGTGVLEKLFF. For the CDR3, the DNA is TGCAGCGTGCCGTCCGGGACAGGGGTACTCGAAAAACTGTTTTTT.

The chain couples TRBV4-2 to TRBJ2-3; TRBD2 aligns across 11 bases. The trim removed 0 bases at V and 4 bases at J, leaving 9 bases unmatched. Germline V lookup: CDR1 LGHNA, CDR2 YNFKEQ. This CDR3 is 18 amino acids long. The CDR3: CASSQDGASGGRADTQYF. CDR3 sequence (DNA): TGTGCCAGCAGCCAAGACGGGGCTAGCGGGGGGCGGGCAGATACGCAGTATTTT.

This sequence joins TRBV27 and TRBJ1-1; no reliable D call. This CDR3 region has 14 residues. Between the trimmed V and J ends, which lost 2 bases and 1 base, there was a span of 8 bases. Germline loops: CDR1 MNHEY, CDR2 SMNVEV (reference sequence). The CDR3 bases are TGTGCCAGCAGTTTAGGGCAGCCGAACACTGAAGCTTTCTTT. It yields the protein CASSLGQPNTEAFF.

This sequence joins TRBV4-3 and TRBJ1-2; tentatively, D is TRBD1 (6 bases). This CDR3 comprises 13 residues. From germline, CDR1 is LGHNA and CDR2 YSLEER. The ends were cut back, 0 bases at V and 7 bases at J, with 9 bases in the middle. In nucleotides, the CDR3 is TGCGCCAGCAGCCAAGATCGAGGGGGTGGCTACACCTTC. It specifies CASSQDRGGGYTF.

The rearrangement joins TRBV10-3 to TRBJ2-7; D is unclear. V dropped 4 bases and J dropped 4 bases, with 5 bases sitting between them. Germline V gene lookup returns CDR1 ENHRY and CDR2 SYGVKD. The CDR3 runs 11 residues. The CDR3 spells CAISGGYEQYF. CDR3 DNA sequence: TGTGCCATCAGTGGAGGTTACGAGCAGTACTTC.

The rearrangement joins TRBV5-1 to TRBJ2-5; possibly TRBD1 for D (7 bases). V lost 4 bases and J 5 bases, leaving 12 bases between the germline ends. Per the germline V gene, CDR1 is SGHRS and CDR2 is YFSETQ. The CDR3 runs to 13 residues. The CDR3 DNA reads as TGCGCCAGCAGCGCGGGACAGCGGGAGACCCAGTACTTC. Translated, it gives CASSAGQRETQYF.

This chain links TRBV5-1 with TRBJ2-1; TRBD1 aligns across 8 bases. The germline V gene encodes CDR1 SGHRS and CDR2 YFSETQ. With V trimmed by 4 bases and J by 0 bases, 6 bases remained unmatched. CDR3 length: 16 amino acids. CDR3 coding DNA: TGCGCCAGCAGCCGCGGGACAGGCCCCTCCTACAATGAGCAGTTCTTC. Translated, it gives CASSRGTGPSYNEQFF.

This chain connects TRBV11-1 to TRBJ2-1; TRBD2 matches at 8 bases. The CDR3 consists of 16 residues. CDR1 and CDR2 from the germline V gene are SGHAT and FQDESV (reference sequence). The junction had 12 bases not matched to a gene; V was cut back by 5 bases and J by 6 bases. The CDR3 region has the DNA TGTGCCAGCAGCCGAACCGGGCCGGGAGGGGGCAATGAGCAGTTCTTC. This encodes CASSRTGPGGGNEQFF.

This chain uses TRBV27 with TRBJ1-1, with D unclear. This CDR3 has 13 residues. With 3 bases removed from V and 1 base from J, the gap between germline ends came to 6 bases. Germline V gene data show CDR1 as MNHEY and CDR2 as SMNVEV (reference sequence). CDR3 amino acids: CASSFPGNTEAFF. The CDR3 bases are TGTGCCAGCAGTTTCCCCGGGAACACTGAAGCTTTCTTT.

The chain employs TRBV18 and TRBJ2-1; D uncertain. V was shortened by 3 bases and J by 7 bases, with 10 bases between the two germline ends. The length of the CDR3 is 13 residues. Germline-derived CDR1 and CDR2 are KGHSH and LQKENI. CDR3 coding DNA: TGTGCCAGCTCACCCCTTTCGCGGAATGAGCAGTTCTTC. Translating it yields CASSPLSRNEQFF.

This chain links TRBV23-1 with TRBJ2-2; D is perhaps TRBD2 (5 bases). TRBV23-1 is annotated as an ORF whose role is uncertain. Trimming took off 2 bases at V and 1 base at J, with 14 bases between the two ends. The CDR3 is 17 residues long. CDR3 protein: CASSQIRRTGNTGELFF. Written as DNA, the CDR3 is TGCGCCAGCAGTCAAATTAGGAGGACTGGGAACACCGGGGAGCTGTTTTTT.

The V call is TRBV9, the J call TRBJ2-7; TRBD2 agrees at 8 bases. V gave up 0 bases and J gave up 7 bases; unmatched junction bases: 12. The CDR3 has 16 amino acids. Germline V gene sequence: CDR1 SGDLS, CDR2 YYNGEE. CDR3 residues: CASSVGIDGRVGEQYF. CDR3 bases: TGTGCCAGCAGCGTAGGGATAGACGGGAGGGTTGGAGAGCAGTACTTC.

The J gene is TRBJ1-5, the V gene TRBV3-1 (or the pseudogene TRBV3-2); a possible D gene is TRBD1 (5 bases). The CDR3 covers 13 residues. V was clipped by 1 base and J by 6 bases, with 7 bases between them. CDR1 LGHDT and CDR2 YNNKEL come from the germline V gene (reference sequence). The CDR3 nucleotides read TGTGCCAGCAGCCAAGGTGGGGCTCAGCCCCAGCATTTT. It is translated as CASSQGGAQPQHF.

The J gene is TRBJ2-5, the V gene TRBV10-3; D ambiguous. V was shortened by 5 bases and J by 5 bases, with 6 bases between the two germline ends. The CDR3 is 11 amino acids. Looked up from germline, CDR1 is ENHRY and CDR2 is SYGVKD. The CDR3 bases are TGTGCCATCAGTCCTGGCGAGACCCAGTACTTC. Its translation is CAISPGETQYF.

Here the CDR3 DNA reads TGTGCCAGCAGCAGATACGACACCGACAATGAGCAGTTCTTC. It yields the protein CASSRYDTDNEQFF. The rearrangement joins TRBV6-5 to TRBJ2-1; D is unclear. This CDR3 is built from 14 residues. Germline loops: CDR1 MNHEY, CDR2 SVGAGI. Trimming stripped 6 bases from V and 5 bases from J, with 14 bases between.

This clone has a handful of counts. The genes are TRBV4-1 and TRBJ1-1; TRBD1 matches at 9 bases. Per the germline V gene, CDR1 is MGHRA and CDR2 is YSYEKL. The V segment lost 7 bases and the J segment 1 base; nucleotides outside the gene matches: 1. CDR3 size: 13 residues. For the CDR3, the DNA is TGCGCCAGCACGGACAGGGGGAACACTGAAGCTTTCTTT. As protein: CASTDRGNTEAFF.

The CDR3 loop is CASTYLGVNEQFF. DNA for the CDR3: TGTGCCAGCACCTACCTAGGGGTAAATGAGCAGTTCTTC. This chain connects TRBV27 to TRBJ2-1; D perhaps matches TRBD1 (5 bases). Trimming took 7 bases from V and 7 from J, leaving 14 bases between them. There are 13 residues in the CDR3. Germline-derived CDR1 and CDR2 are MNHEY and SMNVEV (reference sequence).

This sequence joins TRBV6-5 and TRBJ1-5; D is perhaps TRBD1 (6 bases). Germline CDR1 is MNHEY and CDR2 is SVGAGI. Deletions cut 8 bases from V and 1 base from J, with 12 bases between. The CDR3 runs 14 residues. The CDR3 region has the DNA TGTGCCAGCTGGAGAACAGGGAGCAATCAGCCCCAGCATTTT. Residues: CASWRTGSNQPQHF.

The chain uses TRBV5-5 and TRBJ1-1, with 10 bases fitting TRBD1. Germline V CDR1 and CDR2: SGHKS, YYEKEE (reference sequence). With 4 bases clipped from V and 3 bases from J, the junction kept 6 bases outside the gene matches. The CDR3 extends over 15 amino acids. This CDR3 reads CASSQDRGSYTEAFF. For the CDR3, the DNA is TGTGCCAGCAGCCAGGACAGGGGGTCTTACACTGAAGCTTTCTTT.

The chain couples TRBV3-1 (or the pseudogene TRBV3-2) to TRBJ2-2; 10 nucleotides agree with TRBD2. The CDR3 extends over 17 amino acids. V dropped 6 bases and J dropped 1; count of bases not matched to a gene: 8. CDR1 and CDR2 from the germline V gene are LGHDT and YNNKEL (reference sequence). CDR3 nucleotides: TGTGCCAGCAGTCTCTACCGACTAGCGGGGAACACCGGGGAGCTGTTTTTT. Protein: CASSLYRLAGNTGELFF.